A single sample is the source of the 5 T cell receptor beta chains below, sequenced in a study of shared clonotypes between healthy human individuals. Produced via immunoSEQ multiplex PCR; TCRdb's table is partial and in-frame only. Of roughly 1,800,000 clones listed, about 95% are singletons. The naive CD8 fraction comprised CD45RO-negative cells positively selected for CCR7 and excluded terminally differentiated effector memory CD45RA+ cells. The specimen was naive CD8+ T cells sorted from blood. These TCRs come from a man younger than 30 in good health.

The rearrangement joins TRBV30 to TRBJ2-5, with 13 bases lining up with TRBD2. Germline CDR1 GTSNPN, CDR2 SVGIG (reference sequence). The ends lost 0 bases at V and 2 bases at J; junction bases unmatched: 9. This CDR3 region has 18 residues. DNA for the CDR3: TGTGCCTGGAGTGTATCGGGACTAGCGGGACCTCTTCAAGAGACCCAGTACTTC. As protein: CAWSVSGLAGPLQETQYF.

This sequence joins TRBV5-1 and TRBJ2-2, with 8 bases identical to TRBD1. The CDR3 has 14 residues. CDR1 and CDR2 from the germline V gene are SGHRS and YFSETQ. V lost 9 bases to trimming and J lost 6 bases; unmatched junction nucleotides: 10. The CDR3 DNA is TGCGCCACCGAACAGGGGGAGGAATCCGGGGAGCTGTTTTTT. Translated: CATEQGEESGELFF.

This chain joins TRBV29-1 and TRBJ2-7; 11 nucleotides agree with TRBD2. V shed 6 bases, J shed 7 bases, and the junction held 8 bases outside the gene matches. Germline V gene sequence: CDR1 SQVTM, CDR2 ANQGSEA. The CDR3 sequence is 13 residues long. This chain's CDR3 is CSVQLAGVGEQYF. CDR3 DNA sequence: TGCAGCGTACAACTAGCGGGAGTGGGGGAGCAGTACTTC.

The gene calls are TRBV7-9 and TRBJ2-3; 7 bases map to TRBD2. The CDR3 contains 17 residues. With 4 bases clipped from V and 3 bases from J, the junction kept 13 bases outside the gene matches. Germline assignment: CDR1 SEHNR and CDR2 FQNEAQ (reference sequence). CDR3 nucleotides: TGTGCCAGCAGCTCGGTAACGGAGCGGGGATGGACAGATACGCAGTATTTT. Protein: CASSSVTERGWTDTQYF.

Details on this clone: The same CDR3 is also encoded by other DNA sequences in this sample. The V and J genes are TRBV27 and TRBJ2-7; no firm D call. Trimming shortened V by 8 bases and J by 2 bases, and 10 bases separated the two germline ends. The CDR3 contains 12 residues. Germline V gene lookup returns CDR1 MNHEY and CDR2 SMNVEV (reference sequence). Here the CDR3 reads CASGRGTYEQYF. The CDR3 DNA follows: TGTGCCAGCGGGCGTGGGACCTACGAGCAGTACTTC.